This is a list of T cell receptor beta chains from one sample in a study of PD-1 blockade in classical Hodgkin lymphoma. TCRdb's table, derived via immunoSEQ multiplex PCR, lists solely in-frame clones and lacks some. The table shows approximately 99,000 clones, with roughly 79% occurring only once. The sequenced sample was peripheral blood mononuclear cells (PBMCs), obtained before the second cycle of nivolumab. These receptors all stem from a human donor with classical Hodgkin lymphoma. Each CDR3 is given with its conserved first and last residue. The D gene is left open where the match is weak. Clone size is stated in some rows and not others, as once, few, many or a class when expanded.

.	.	TRBV5-1	TRBJ2-2	CASSLVDGEYTGELFF	TGCGCCAGCAGCTTGGTCGACGGAGAATACACCGGGGAGCTGTTTTTT
.	.	TRBV2	TRBJ2-3	CASREAGPDTQYF	TGTGCCAGCAGGGAAGCAGGGCCAGATACGCAGTATTTT
.	TRBD1	TRBV2	TRBJ2-5	CASRTGAGGETQYF	TGTGCCAGCAGGACAGGGGCTGGGGGAGAGACCCAGTACTTC
.	.	TRBV20-1	TRBJ2-7	CSVNTQGEQYF	TGCAGTGTGAACACCCAAGGGGAGCAGTACTTC
.	.	TRBV5-1	TRBJ2-3	CASSSEGTASTDTQYF	TGCGCCAGCAGCTCAGAAGGGACGGCTAGCACAGATACGCAGTATTTT
.	.	TRBV5-6	TRBJ1-1	CASSLIQNTEAFF	TGTGCCAGCAGCTTGATACAGAACACTGAAGCTTTCTTT
.	TRBD2	TRBV7-3	TRBJ2-7	CASSPAGGLGGLEQYF	TGTGCCAGCAGCCCCGCTGGGGGACTAGGAGGCCTCGAGCAGTACTTC
.	.	TRBV19	TRBJ1-3	CASSPIAGNTIYF	TGTGCCAGTAGCCCGATAGCTGGAAACACCATATATTTT
.	TRBD1	TRBV6-5	TRBJ1-2	CASSRTGGAGYGYTF	TGTGCCAGCAGCCGTACAGGGGGCGCGGGCTATGGCTACACCTTC
.	.	TRBV7-9	TRBJ2-7	CASSLLGGEAPGEQYF	TGTGCCAGCAGCCTCCTCGGTGGAGAAGCTCCTGGCGAGCAGTACTTC
.	TRBD1	TRBV10-3	TRBJ2-1	CAIKAGGSYNEQFF	TGTGCCATCAAGGCAGGGGGCTCCTACAATGAGCAGTTCTTC
.	.	TRBV10-3	TRBJ2-7	CAIRGNTSYEQYF	TGTGCCATCAGGGGGAACACCTCCTACGAGCAGTACTTC
.	.	TRBV9	TRBJ2-7	CASSSIPGTEQYF	TGTGCCAGCAGCTCCATCCCAGGGACCGAGCAGTACTTC
.	.	TRBV30	TRBJ1-2	CAWSPLTRGPGYRGYGYTF	TGTGCCTGGAGCCCCCTGACCCGGGGCCCCGGGTACAGAGGCTATGGCTACACCTTC
.	.	TRBV25-1	TRBJ2-3	CASTRDSTDTQYF	TGTGCCAGCACGAGGGACTCCACAGATACGCAGTATTTT
.	TRBD2	TRBV7-2	TRBJ2-3	CASSVLAGIGDTQYF	TGTGCCAGCAGCGTACTAGCGGGCATTGGAGATACGCAGTATTTT
.	TRBD2	TRBV7-2	TRBJ2-3	CASSLAGGADTQYF	TGTGCCAGCAGCTTAGCGGGAGGGGCGGATACGCAGTATTTT
few	.	TRBV29-1	TRBJ1-1	CSVKGQMNTEAFF	TGCAGCGTTAAAGGACAGATGAACACTGAAGCTTTCTTT
.	TRBD1	TRBV15	TRBJ2-7	CATSRGTGVNEQYF	TGTGCCACCAGCAGAGGGACAGGGGTAAACGAGCAGTACTTC
once	TRBD1	TRBV5-8	TRBJ1-5	CASSPWPTGTNQPQHF	TGTGCCAGCAGCCCGTGGCCGACAGGGACTAATCAGCCCCAGCATTTT
.	TRBD1	TRBV29-1	TRBJ2-1	CSVEGDSYNEQFF	TGCAGCGTTGAAGGGGACAGCTACAATGAGCAGTTCTTC
.	TRBD1	TRBV28	TRBJ2-5	CASSLDRVLETQYF	TGTGCCAGCAGTTTAGACAGGGTTCTAGAGACCCAGTACTTC
.	.	TRBV7-8	TRBJ1-2	CASSLKPQGSNYGYTF	TGTGCCAGCAGCTTAAAGCCCCAGGGGAGCAACTATGGCTACACCTTC
.	.	TRBV5-1	TRBJ1-2	CASSDLYRDKGSGYTF	TGCGCCAGCAGCGACTTATACCGGGACAAAGGGTCTGGCTACACCTTC
.	TRBD2	TRBV2	TRBJ2-2	CASSELAGTTGELFF	TGTGCCAGCAGTGAACTAGCGGGGACCACCGGGGAGCTGTTTTTT
.	.	TRBV27	TRBJ2-7	CASSFRPQSSYEQYF	TGTGCCAGCAGTTTTCGGCCGCAGAGCTCCTACGAGCAGTACTTC
.	TRBD1	TRBV25-1	TRBJ2-1	CASSELRGTGSYNEQFF	TGTGCCAGCAGTGAACTGCGGGGGACAGGGTCCTACAATGAGCAGTTCTTC
.	.	TRBV9	TRBJ2-5	CASSRERLGETQYF	TGTGCCAGCAGCCGAGAGAGGTTAGGAGAGACCCAGTACTTC
few	.	TRBV7-3	TRBJ2-1	CASSFSEGEQFF	TGTGCCAGCAGCTTCTCCGAGGGTGAGCAGTTCTTC
.	TRBD2	TRBV19	TRBJ2-2	CASSGRTSGRAGELFF	TGTGCCAGTAGTGGAAGGACTAGCGGGAGGGCCGGGGAGCTGTTTTTT
.	.	TRBV19	TRBJ2-5	CASSPPGRSAETQYF	TGTGCCAGTAGCCCCCCTGGGAGGTCAGCAGAGACCCAGTACTTC
.	TRBD1	TRBV18	TRBJ2-2	CASSRPGQGATGELFF	TGTGCCAGCTCACGGCCGGGACAGGGGGCCACCGGGGAGCTGTTTTTT
.	.	TRBV5-8	TRBJ2-1	CASSLGTGGAYNEQFF	TGTGCCAGCAGCTTGGGGACTGGGGGAGCCTACAATGAGCAGTTCTTC
.	.	TRBV19	TRBJ2-3	CASSIGAKADTQYF	TGTGCCAGTAGTATAGGGGCCAAAGCGGATACGCAGTATTTT
.	.	TRBV11-2	TRBJ2-7	CASSLSFNEQYF	TGTGCCAGCAGCTTAAGCTTTAACGAGCAGTACTTC
.	TRBD1	TRBV5-4	TRBJ2-5	CASSWGQDQETQYF	TGTGCCAGCAGCTGGGGACAGGACCAAGAGACCCAGTACTTC
.	.	TRBV5-8	TRBJ2-2	CASTAWKPSITGELFF	TGTGCCAGCACTGCGTGGAAGCCGTCAATCACCGGGGAGCTGTTTTTT
.	TRBD1	TRBV19	TRBJ2-7	CASSPFMRDRDYEQYF	TGTGCCAGTAGCCCCTTCATGCGGGACAGGGATTACGAGCAGTACTTC
.	TRBD1	TRBV29-1	TRBJ2-2	CSAGQVTGELFF	TGCAGCGCCGGACAGGTGACCGGGGAGCTGTTTTTT
.	TRBD1	TRBV19	TRBJ1-1	CASSMRGGPNTEAFF	TGTGCCAGTAGTATGAGAGGGGGCCCGAACACTGAAGCTTTCTTT
once	TRBD1	TRBV7-3	TRBJ2-5	CASTLGWGQKETQYF	TGTGCCAGCACCCTAGGTTGGGGACAGAAAGAGACCCAGTACTTC
.	.	TRBV10-3	TRBJ1-5	CAISETGQGGPQHF	TGTGCCATCAGTGAGACAGGGCAGGGAGGGCCCCAGCATTTT
.	.	TRBV6-4	TRBJ2-3	CASSSLATSTDTQYF	TGTGCCAGCAGTTCGTTAGCGACAAGCACAGATACGCAGTATTTT
.	TRBD1	TRBV11-2	TRBJ2-5	CASSPTGGQETQYF	TGTGCCAGCAGCCCAACAGGGGGCCAAGAGACCCAGTACTTC
.	TRBD1	TRBV9	TRBJ2-2	CASSVVQGALPNTGELFF	TGTGCCAGCAGCGTAGTGCAGGGGGCCCTTCCGAACACCGGGGAGCTGTTTTTT
.	TRBD1	TRBV5-1	TRBJ2-6	CASSPLGPRQGVLGANVLTF	TGCGCCAGCAGCCCCCTCGGCCCGCGACAGGGAGTTTTGGGGGCCAACGTCCTGACTTTC
.	TRBD1	TRBV10-3	TRBJ2-7	CAIKDRAYEQYF	TGTGCCATCAAGGACAGGGCCTACGAGCAGTACTTC
.	.	TRBV5-6	TRBJ2-5	CASSFARGTQYF	TGTGCCAGCAGCTTCGCCCGGGGGACCCAGTACTTC
.	.	TRBV5-1	TRBJ1-1	CASSLMTATLNTEAFF	TGCGCCAGCAGCTTGATGACAGCAACCTTGAACACTGAAGCTTTCTTT
.	TRBD2	TRBV7-2	TRBJ2-1	CASSLGTPLGAGGANEQFF	TGTGCCAGCAGCTTAGGCACCCCCCTGGGAGCGGGAGGAGCCAATGAGCAGTTCTTC
.	.	TRBV6-5	TRBJ2-7	CASSPGLPYEQYF	TGTGCCAGCAGTCCGGGACTTCCCTACGAGCAGTACTTC
few	TRBD2	TRBV4-1	TRBJ2-3	CASSLDPGTSGTDTQYF	TGCGCCAGCAGTCTCGATCCAGGGACTAGCGGCACAGATACGCAGTATTTT
few	TRBD2	TRBV30	TRBJ2-2	CAWLKRETRTANTGELFF	TGTGCCTGGCTCAAGCGGGAGACTAGGACCGCGAACACCGGGGAGCTGTTTTTT
.	TRBD2	TRBV19	TRBJ2-5	CASSILTSGSGETQYF	TGTGCCAGTAGTATCCTGACTAGCGGGTCTGGGGAGACCCAGTACTTC